This T cell receptor beta chain was profiled in a study of T cells in Graves' hyperthyroidism and ophthalmopathy. Amplified TCR beta CDR3 regions came from RNA transcripts. The HTBI set primed first-round TCR CDR3 RT-PCR. TCRdb itself ran the multiplex PCR reads through MiXCR, one entry per CDR3 protein. The sample shows about 600,000 distinct CDR3 sequences, 14% of them seen only once. V dropped 6 bases and J dropped 4 bases, with 10 bases sitting between them. In germline, CDR1 is LGHDT, CDR2 YNNKEL (reference sequence). CDR3 length: 14 amino acids. Diagnosing involved the use of clinical symptoms, serum thyroxine and TRAb, thyroid ultrasound and orbital computed tomography.

The specimen sequenced was blood. The rearrangement links TRBV3-1 to TRBJ2-6; D remains ambiguous. The receptor's source is a woman under 30 with Graves' ophthalmopathy. The CDR3 DNA reads TGTGCCAGCAGTAAACTCGGGGGGGCCAACGTCCTGACTTTC. Its translation is CASSKLGGANVLTF. Full variable domain (missing parts from reference TRBV3-1 and TRBJ2-6): DTAVSQTPKYLVTQMGNDKSIKCEQNLGHDTMYWYKQDSKKFLKIMFSYNNKELIINETVPNRFSPKSPDKAHLNLHINSLELGDSAVYFCASSKLGGANVLTFGAGSRLTVL.